These 23 T cell receptor beta chains originate from one sample sequenced in a study of blood T cell repertoires in COVID-19. Clones were read by immunoSEQ multiplex PCR, and TCRdb kept only the in-frame ones, dropping some. The sample contains about 170,000 clones, about nine tenths of which appear only once. Sequences were obtained from PBMCs or T cells enriched from blood (not recorded which). These receptors all stem from a woman aged 18-35 years who had recovered from COVID-19.

The chain employs TRBV6-5 and TRBJ2-2; D perhaps matches TRBD1 (5 bases). The V gene lost 6 bases and the J gene lost 1 base, with 12 bases spanning the gap. The CDR3 extends over 15 amino acids. The germline gives CDR1 MNHEY, CDR2 SVGAGI. CDR3 nucleotide sequence: TGTGCCAGCAGATTACAGGTCTGGAACACCGGGGAGCTGTTTTTT. It encodes CASRLQVWNTGELFF.

This clone was recorded once. The chain combines TRBV6-5 with TRBJ2-1; 14 bases line up with TRBD2. CDR1 and CDR2 (germline): MNHEY, SVGAGI. J was trimmed by 9 bases and V by 6 bases; bases with no gene match: 7. The CDR3 runs 15 residues. CDR3 nucleotide sequence: TGTGCCAGCAGCCGGGGACTAGCGGGAGACGGTGAGCAGTTCTTC. Protein: CASSRGLAGDGEQFF.

As regards this clone: One end of the junction is discordant with germline, which a read error may explain. The chain has TRBV5-8 and TRBJ2-1; D perhaps matches TRBD1 (6 bases). Germline assignment: CDR1 SGHTS and CDR2 YDEGEE. There are 13 residues in the CDR3. The CDR3 protein is CASSSRGYYEQFF. The CDR3 DNA sequence: TGTGCCAGCAGCTCCAGGGGCTACTATGAGCAGTTCTTC.

J is TRBJ1-5 and V is TRBV6-2 or TRBV6-3; no firm D call. The ends were cut back, 3 bases at V and 4 bases at J, with 7 bases in the middle. The germline CDR1 and CDR2 sequences are MNHEY and SVGEGT. The CDR3 length is 13 residues. The CDR3 loop reads CASSYSDNQPQHF. The CDR3 DNA reads TGTGCCAGCAGTTATTCAGATAATCAGCCCCAGCATTTT.

This chain connects TRBV7-8 to TRBJ2-1, with 7 positions matching TRBD2. This CDR3 has 17 residues. CDR1 SGHVS and CDR2 FQNEAQ come from the germline V gene. V dropped 1 base and J dropped 5; count of bases not matched to a gene: 11. In nucleotides, the CDR3 is TGTGCCAGCAGCTTAGGGAGACTAAGCGGGAAAAACAATGAGCAGTTCTTC. This translates into CASSLGRLSGKNNEQFF.

The chain is built from TRBV4-2 and TRBJ2-5, with D perhaps TRBD2 (6 bases). The CDR3 sequence is 16 residues long. Germline values: CDR1 LGHNA, CDR2 YNFKEQ. Trimming stripped 0 bases from V and 5 bases from J, with 16 bases between. The CDR3 here is CASSQEGSGVGETQYF. The CDR3 nucleotides are TGTGCCAGCAGCCAAGAGGGCTCGGGGGTCGGGGAGACCCAGTACTTC.

The V call is TRBV10-3, the J call TRBJ2-7, with D possibly TRBD2 on 5 matching bases. Germline-derived CDR1 and CDR2 are ENHRY and SYGVKD. V was pared by 6 bases and J by 0 bases, with 18 bases between. The CDR3 runs 16 residues. The CDR3 region is CAIRIFGVGSSYEQYF. The CDR3 DNA sequence: TGTGCCATCAGGATTTTTGGGGTTGGGAGCTCCTACGAGCAGTACTTC.

V gene TRBV21-1 combines with J gene TRBJ2-7; the table gives TRBD2 as D, unverified against the DNA. TRBV21-1 is described as a pseudogene. The CDR3 spans 15 residues. CDR3 in DNA: TGTGCCAGCAGCAAAGCGCTAGAAATGAAATACGAGCAGTACTTC. Amino acid sequence: CASSKALEMKYEQYF.

This clone was picked up a small number of times. The chain couples TRBV5-1 to TRBJ2-1, with 9 nucleotides matching TRBD2. J gave up 2 bases and V 2 bases, and 5 bases lay outside the gene matches. Germline-derived CDR1 and CDR2 are SGHRS and YFSETQ. This CDR3 spans 16 amino acids. CDR3 in amino acids: CASSFNSGSTYNEQFF. DNA of the CDR3: TGCGCCAGCAGCTTCAATAGCGGGAGTACCTACAATGAGCAGTTCTTC.

The chain has TRBV5-8 and TRBJ2-1; TRBD2 matches 12 bases. Germline-derived CDR1 and CDR2 are SGHTS and YDEGEE. The junction had 5 bases not matched to a gene; V was cut back by 2 bases and J by 5 bases. CDR3 length equals 16 residues. The CDR3 bases are TGTGCCAGCAGCTTACTACTAGCGGGAGGCCACAATGAGCAGTTCTTC. As protein: CASSLLLAGGHNEQFF.

The rearrangement uses TRBV10-3 and TRBJ2-3; 12 bases agree with TRBD2. This CDR3 region has 13 residues. J lost 2 bases, V lost 11 bases, and 2 bases had no gene match. Germline V gene lookup returns CDR1 ENHRY and CDR2 SYGVKD. The CDR3 protein is CAASGRDTDTQYF. The CDR3 DNA sequence: TGTGCCGCTAGCGGGAGGGACACAGATACGCAGTATTTT.

V and J are TRBV30 and TRBJ2-3, with 11 bases that match TRBD2. The CDR3 length is 14 residues. Per the germline V gene, CDR1 is GTSNPN and CDR2 is SVGIG (reference sequence). V lost 4 bases to trimming and J lost 1 base; unmatched junction nucleotides: 1. CDR3 region: CAWNSGGGTDTQYF. Written as DNA, the CDR3 is TGTGCCTGGAATAGCGGGGGGGGCACAGATACGCAGTATTTT.

The genes are TRBV27 and TRBJ2-7; D remains unclear. The CDR3 extends over 13 amino acids. V lost 6 bases and J lost 2, with 11 bases in between. Germline V CDR1 and CDR2: MNHEY, SMNVEV (reference sequence). CDR3 sequence (DNA): TGTGCCAGCAGGAAGACTGTTACCTACGAGCAGTACTTC. This encodes CASRKTVTYEQYF.

The chain joins TRBV5-1 to TRBJ1-1, with 11 bases identical to TRBD1. Germline V gives CDR1 SGHRS, CDR2 YFSETQ. The length of the CDR3 is 16 residues. V was pared by 4 bases and J by 2 bases, with 7 bases of the junction left unmatched. CDR3 nucleotide sequence: TGCGCCAGCAGCCCAGGACAGGGGGCACTAAACACTGAAGCTTTCTTT. Protein sequence: CASSPGQGALNTEAFF.

The rearrangement uses TRBV7-2 and TRBJ1-6, with a tentative D call TRBD1 (5 bases). There are 15 residues in the CDR3. The germline V and J ends were trimmed by 3 bases and 7 bases, with 13 bases remaining between them. Germline lookup yields CDR1 SGHTA and CDR2 FQGNSA. The CDR3 DNA is TGTGCCAGCAGCTTGGAGGCGGGGGTGAATTCACCCCTCCACTTT. Its protein is CASSLEAGVNSPLHF. Full variable domain (missing parts from reference TRBV7-2 and TRBJ1-6): GAGVSQSPSNKVTEKGKDVELRCDPISGHTALYWYRQSLGQGLEFLIYFQGNSAPDKSGLPSDRFSAERTGGSVSTLTIQRTQQEDSAVYLCASSLEAGVNSPLHFGNGTRLTVT.

V usage is TRBV19 and J usage is TRBJ2-3, with 7 bases matching TRBD1. Germline assignment: CDR1 LNHDA and CDR2 SQIVND (reference sequence). The CDR3 totals 13 residues. V was clipped by 9 bases and J by 1 base; unmatched bases: 4. The CDR3 loop reads CASRTGGTDTQYF. The DNA for the CDR3 is TGTGCCAGCAGAACAGGGGGCACAGATACGCAGTATTTT.

This clone was seen a single time. The rearrangement uses TRBV2 and TRBJ2-7; possibly TRBD1 for D (5 bases). Per the germline V gene, CDR1 is SNHLY and CDR2 is FYNNEI. The V and J ends lost 2 bases and 5 bases respectively, with 7 bases between them. This CDR3 comprises 12 residues. The CDR3 loop reads CASSEWGDEQYF. The CDR3 DNA reads as TGTGCCAGCAGTGAATGGGGCGACGAGCAGTACTTC.

The chain joins TRBV28 to TRBJ2-2; no clear D gene. Germline V gene data show CDR1 as MDHEN and CDR2 as SYDVKM. Trimming took 4 bases from V and 3 from J, leaving 3 bases between them. This CDR3 contains 12 residues. The CDR3 DNA is TGTGCCAGCAGTTCCGACACCGGGGAGCTGTTTTTT. Protein sequence: CASSSDTGELFF.

V is TRBV2 and J is TRBJ2-7, with TRBD2 matching over 11 bases. There are 17 residues in the CDR3. Germline V CDR1 and CDR2: SNHLY, FYNNEI. Unmatched junction bases numbered 8, after V lost 4 bases and J lost 0 bases. CDR3 amino acids: CASSVPSGRPGSYEQYF. The CDR3 DNA follows: TGTGCCAGCAGTGTTCCTAGCGGGAGGCCCGGCTCCTACGAGCAGTACTTC.

The chain joins TRBV7-8 to TRBJ2-5, with a possible D match to TRBD2 (6 bases). The V gene's germline CDR1 is SGHVS and CDR2 FQNEAQ. The CDR3 contains 15 residues. The V end was cut by 3 bases, the J end by 2 bases, with 13 bases between. This chain's CDR3 is CASSFVVGGQETQYF. In nucleotides, the CDR3 is TGTGCCAGCAGCTTTGTAGTGGGAGGTCAAGAGACCCAGTACTTC.

The rearrangement joins TRBV6-5 to TRBJ2-1; possible D gene TRBD1, 5 bases. V dropped 4 bases and J dropped 3 bases, with 16 bases sitting between them. The CDR3 length is 16 residues. In germline, CDR1 is MNHEY, CDR2 SVGAGI. CDR3 region: CASSSDNDSLYNEQFF. CDR3 DNA: TGTGCCAGCAGTTCCGATAATGACAGCCTCTACAATGAGCAGTTCTTC.

The count of this clone is one. This chain uses TRBV29-1 with TRBJ2-1; TRBD2 agrees at 9 bases. With V trimmed by 8 bases and J by 2 bases, 4 bases remained unmatched. CDR1 is SQVTM and CDR2 is ANQGSEA in the germline V gene. The CDR3 is made up of 13 amino acids. CDR3 sequence (DNA): TGCAGCACAGCGGGGGGTACCTACAATGAGCAGTTCTTC. Protein: CSTAGGTYNEQFF.

The rearrangement links TRBV5-1 to TRBJ2-7; perhaps TRBD2 as D (5 bases). The CDR3 extends over 12 amino acids. Germline CDR1 SGHRS, CDR2 YFSETQ. V gave up 4 bases and J gave up 7 bases, with 12 bases separating them. The CDR3 bases are TGCGCCAGCAGCGGGAGCTCGGGGGAGCAGTACTTC. Amino acids: CASSGSSGEQYF.